The clone carrying this T cell receptor beta chain has more than one count but fewer than ten. Its antigen is not identified. This sample was taken from a study of PD-1 blockade in classical Hodgkin lymphoma. Trimming removed 8 bases from V and 1 base from J, with 5 bases in between. This CDR3 comprises 12 residues. Germline CDR1 and CDR2: SGHNT and YENEEA. Libraries were prepared by immunoSEQ multiplex PCR; TCRdb keeps only in-frame clonotypes and omits some of them. The sample holds thousands of clones, roughly four fifths seen once. Findings of the study overall: Undefined causes, possibly disease activity or prior therapy, underlie the repertoire differences.

Relapse after autologous stem cell transplantation occurred in every patient, and brentuximab vedotin exposure varied. CD4+ T cells were purified from thawed PBMCs by negative selection. This specimen was CD4+ T cells from blood, taken at baseline. The TCR originated in a human donor with classical Hodgkin lymphoma. The rearrangement joins TRBV11-3 to TRBJ2-2; D may be TRBD1 or TRBD2 (5 bases each). The DNA of the CDR3 is TGTGCCAGCGGGGGGAACACCGGGGAGCTGTTTTTT. It is translated as CASGGNTGELFF.